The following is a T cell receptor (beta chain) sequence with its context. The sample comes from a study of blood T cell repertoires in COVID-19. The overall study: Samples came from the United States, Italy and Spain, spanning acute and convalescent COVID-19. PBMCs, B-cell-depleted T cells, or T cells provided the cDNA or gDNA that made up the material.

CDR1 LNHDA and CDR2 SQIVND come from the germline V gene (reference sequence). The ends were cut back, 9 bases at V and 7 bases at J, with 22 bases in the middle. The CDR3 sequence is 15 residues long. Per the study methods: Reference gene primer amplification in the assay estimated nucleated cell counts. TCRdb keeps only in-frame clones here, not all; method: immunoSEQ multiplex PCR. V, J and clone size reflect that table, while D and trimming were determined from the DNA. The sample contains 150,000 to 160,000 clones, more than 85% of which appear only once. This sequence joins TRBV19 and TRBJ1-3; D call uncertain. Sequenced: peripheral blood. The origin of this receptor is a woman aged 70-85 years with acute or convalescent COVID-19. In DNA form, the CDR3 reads TGTGCCAGCTCTACCACCTGGGCTAGAGGGAACACCATATATTTT. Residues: CASSTTWARGNTIYF.